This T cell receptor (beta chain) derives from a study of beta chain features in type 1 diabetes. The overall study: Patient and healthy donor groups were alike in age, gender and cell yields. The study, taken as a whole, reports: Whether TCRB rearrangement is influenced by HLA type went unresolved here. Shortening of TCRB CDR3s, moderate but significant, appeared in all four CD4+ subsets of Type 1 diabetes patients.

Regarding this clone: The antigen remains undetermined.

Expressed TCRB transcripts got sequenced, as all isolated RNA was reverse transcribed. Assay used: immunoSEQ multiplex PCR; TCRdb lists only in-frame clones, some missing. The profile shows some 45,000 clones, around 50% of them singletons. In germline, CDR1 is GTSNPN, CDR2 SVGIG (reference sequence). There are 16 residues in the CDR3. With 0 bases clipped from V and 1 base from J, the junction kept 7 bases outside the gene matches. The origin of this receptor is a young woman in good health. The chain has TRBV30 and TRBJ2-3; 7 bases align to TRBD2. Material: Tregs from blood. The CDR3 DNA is TGTGCCTGGAGTGTTAATAGCGGGTCACGCACAGATACGCAGTATTTT. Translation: CAWSVNSGSRTDTQYF.